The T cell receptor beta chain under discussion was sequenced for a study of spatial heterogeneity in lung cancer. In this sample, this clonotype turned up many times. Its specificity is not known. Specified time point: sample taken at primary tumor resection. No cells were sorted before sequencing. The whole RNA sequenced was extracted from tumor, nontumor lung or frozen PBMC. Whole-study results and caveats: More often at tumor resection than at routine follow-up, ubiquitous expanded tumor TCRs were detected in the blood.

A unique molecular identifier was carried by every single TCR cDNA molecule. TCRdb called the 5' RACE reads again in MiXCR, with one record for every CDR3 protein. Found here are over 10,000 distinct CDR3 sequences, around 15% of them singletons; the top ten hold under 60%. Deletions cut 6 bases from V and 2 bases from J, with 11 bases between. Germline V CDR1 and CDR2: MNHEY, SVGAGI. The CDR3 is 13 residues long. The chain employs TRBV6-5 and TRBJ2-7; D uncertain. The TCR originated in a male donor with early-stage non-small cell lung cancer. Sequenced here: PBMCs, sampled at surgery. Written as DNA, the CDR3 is TGTGCCAGCAGGAGCGACGGCCCCTACGAGCAGTACTTC. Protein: CASRSDGPYEQYF.